This T cell receptor (beta chain) emerged from a study of T cell repertoires in cytomegalovirus infection. Study findings and constraints: In two of eight donors, the top clonotype was HLA-C-restricted CMV-specific.

Germline V lookup: CDR1 SSHAT, CDR2 FNYEAQ (reference sequence). This CDR3 has 15 amino acids. TCRdb called the reads again in MiXCR, with one record for every CDR3 protein. The sample has 130,000 or so distinct CDR3 sequences, 6.5% seen once. A few counts support this clonotype. What it recognizes is unknown. A read error may produce the germline difference seen at one junction end. This chain joins TRBV7-7 and TRBJ2-1, with 9 positions matching TRBD1. Input material: PBMCs. The TCR originated in a human donor in good health (CMV status not recorded). Some clones in this sample may be carry-over from other donors' samples. The CDR3 DNA follows: TGTGCTAGCAGCCGGGCCGGGACAGGGCTCAATGAGCAGTTCTTC. Translation gives CASSRAGTGLNEQFF.